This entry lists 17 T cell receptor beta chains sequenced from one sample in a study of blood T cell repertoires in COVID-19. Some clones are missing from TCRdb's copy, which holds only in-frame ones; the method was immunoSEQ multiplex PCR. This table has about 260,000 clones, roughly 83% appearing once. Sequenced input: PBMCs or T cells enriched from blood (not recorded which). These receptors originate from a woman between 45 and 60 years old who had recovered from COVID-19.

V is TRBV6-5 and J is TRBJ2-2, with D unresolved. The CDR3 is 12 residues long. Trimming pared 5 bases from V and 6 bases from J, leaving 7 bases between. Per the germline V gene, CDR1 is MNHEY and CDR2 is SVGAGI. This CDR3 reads CASSTYPGELFF. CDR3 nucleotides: TGTGCCAGCAGTACCTACCCCGGGGAGCTGTTTTTT.

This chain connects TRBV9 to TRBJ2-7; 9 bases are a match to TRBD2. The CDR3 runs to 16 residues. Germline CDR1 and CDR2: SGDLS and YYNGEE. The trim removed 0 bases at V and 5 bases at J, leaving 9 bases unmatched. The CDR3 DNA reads TGTGCCAGCAGCGTAGGGTTCGGGACTAGCATCGACGAGCAGTACTTC. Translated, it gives CASSVGFGTSIDEQYF. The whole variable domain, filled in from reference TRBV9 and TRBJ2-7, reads DSGVTQTPKHLITATGQRVTLRCSPRSGDLSVYWYQQSLDQGLQFLIQYYNGEERAKGNILERFSAQQFPDLHSELNLSSLELGDSALYFCASSVGFGTSIDEQYFGPGTRLTVT.

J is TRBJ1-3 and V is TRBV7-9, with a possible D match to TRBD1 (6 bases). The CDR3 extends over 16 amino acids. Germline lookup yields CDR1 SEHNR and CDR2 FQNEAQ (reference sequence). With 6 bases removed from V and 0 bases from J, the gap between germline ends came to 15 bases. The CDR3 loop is CASRATQGSSGNTIYF. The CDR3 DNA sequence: TGTGCCAGCAGGGCCACACAGGGAAGCTCTGGAAACACCATATATTTT.

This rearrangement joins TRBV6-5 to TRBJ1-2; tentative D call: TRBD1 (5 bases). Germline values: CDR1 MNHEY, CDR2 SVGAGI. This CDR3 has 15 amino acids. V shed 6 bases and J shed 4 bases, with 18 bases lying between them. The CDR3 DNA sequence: TGTGCCAGCAGAGGAGCCGGGACTTGGGGCTATGGCTACACCTTC. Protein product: CASRGAGTWGYGYTF.

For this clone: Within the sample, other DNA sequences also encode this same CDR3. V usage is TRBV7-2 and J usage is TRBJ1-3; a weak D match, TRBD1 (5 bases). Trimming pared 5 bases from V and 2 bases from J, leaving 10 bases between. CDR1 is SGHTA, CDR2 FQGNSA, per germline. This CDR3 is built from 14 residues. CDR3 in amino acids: CASSPGGAGNTIYF. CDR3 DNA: TGTGCCAGCAGCCCAGGAGGGGCTGGAAACACCATATATTTT.

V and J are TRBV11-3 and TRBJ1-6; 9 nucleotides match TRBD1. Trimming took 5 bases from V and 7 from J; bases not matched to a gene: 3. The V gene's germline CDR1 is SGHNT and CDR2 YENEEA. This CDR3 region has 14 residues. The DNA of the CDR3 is TGTGCCAGCAGCCTAGGACAGGGGAATTCACCCCTCCACTTT. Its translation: CASSLGQGNSPLHF.

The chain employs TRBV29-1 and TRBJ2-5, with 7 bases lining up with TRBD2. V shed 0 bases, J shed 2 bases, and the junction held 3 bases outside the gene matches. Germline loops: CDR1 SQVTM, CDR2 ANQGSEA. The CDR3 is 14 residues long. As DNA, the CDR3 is TGCAGCGTTGAAGATCTCGGGGGGCAAGAGACCCAGTACTTC. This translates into CSVEDLGGQETQYF.

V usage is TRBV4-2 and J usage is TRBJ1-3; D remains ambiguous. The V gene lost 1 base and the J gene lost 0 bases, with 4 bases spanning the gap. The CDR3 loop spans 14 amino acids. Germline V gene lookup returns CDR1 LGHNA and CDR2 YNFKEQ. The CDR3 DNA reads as TGTGCCAGCAGCCAAGGACTCTCTGGAAACACCATATATTTT. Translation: CASSQGLSGNTIYF.

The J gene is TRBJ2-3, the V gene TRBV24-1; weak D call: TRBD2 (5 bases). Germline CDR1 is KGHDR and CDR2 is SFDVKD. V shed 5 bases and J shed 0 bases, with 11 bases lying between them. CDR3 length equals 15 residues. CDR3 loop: CATSARGTSTDTQYF. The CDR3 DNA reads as TGTGCCACCAGTGCACGGGGTACTAGCACAGATACGCAGTATTTT.

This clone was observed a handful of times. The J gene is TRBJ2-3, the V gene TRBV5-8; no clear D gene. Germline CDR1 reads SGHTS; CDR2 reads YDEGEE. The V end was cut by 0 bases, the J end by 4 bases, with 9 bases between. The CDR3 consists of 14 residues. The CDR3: CASSLAFLADTQYF. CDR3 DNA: TGTGCCAGCAGCTTGGCCTTTCTAGCAGATACGCAGTATTTT.

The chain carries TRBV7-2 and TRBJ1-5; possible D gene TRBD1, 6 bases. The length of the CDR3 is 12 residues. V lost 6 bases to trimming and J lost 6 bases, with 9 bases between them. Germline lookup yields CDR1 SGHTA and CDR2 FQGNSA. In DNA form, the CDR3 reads TGTGCCAGCAGTAGGGGGGGTCAGCCCCAGCATTTT. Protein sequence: CASSRGGQPQHF.

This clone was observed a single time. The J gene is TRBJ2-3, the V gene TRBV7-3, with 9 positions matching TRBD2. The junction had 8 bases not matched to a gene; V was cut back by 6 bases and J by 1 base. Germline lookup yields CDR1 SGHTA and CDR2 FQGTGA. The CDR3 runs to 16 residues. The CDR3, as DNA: TGTGCCAGCAGTTTAGCGGGAGCCTATGGCACAGATACGCAGTATTTT. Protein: CASSLAGAYGTDTQYF.

The CDR3 coding sequence is TGTGCCAGCAGTTCGACAGGTATTGGGGCCAACGTCCTGACTTTC. It codes for CASSSTGIGANVLTF. The chain joins TRBV27 to TRBJ2-6, with D tentatively TRBD1 (6 bases). Germline values: CDR1 MNHEY, CDR2 SMNVEV (reference sequence). V was cut by 4 bases and J by 3 bases, with 10 bases left in between. The CDR3 extends over 15 amino acids.

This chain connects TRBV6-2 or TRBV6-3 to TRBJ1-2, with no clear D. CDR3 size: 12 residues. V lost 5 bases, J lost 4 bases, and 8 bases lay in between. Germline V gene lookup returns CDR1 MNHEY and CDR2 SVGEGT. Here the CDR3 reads CASSQAGYGYTF. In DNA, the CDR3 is TGTGCCAGCAGTCAGGCCGGCTATGGCTACACCTTC.

CDR3 amino acids: CATSRDQGNTIYF. CDR3 nucleotides: TGTGCCACCAGCAGAGATCAAGGAAACACCATATATTTT. The chain joins TRBV15 to TRBJ1-3, with D uncertain. CDR1 LNHNV and CDR2 YYDKDF come from the germline V gene (reference sequence). The CDR3 spans 13 residues. The V end lost 0 bases, the J end lost 4 bases, and 4 bases lay between the germline ends.

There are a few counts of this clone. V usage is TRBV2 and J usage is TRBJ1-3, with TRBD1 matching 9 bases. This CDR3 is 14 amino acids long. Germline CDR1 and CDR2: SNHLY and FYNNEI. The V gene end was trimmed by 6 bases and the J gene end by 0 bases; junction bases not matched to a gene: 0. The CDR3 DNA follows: TGTGCCAGCAGGGGACAGGGCTCTGGAAACACCATATATTTT. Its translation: CASRGQGSGNTIYF.

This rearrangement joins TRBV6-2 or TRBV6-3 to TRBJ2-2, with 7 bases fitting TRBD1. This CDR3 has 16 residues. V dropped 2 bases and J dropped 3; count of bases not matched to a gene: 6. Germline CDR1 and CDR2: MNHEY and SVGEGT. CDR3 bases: TGTGCCAGCAGTTACGGGTGGACAGGCTACACCGGGGAGCTGTTTTTT. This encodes CASSYGWTGYTGELFF.